Reported below is one T cell receptor beta chain. What it recognizes is unknown. The tumor tissue sample was taken at baseline before any treatment. Produced via immunoSEQ multiplex PCR; TCRdb's table is partial and in-frame only. Of almost 9,000 clones listed, roughly 85% were seen once; the top ten hold roughly 2.1%. The data derive from a study of circulating tumor DNA in untreated peripheral T-cell lymphoma. Study findings and constraints: Baseline tissues yielded 86% and baseline serum 65% to 70% tumor-specific clonotype detection.

The CDR3 runs 15 residues. Trimming at V came to 5 bases and at J to 5 bases, leaving 10 bases not matched to a gene. Germline CDR1 SGHNT, CDR2 YENEEA. The material sequenced was tumor tissue. This TCR was sampled from a human donor with peripheral T-cell lymphoma. This sequence joins TRBV11-3 and TRBJ2-5; 8 nucleotides agree with TRBD2. The CDR3 loop reads CASSRSGLVMETQYF. The CDR3 bases are TGTGCCAGCAGCCGATCGGGACTAGTAATGGAGACCCAGTACTTC.